This T cell receptor (beta chain) was observed in a study of cytomegalovirus exposure and HLA in healthy donors. Regarding the study as a whole: The study found most TCR sequences rare, yet found some public TCRs in many donors. The HLA-A and HLA-B alleles of most subjects were reportedly predicted accurately from TCR beta sequences.

Turning to this clone: Its specificity is unknown.

There were likely unrecorded immune exposures, though donors were nominally healthy when sampled. From germline, CDR1 is SGHNT and CDR2 YYREEE (reference sequence). The CDR3 loop spans 15 amino acids. Trimming pared 4 bases from V and 3 bases from J, leaving 16 bases between. Vbeta (60) and Jbeta (13) primers were used in the PCR. Method: immunoSEQ multiplex PCR; TCRdb's copy keeps in-frame clones and lacks some. In the table there are over 150,000 clones, 70% to 80% of which are singletons. Sequenced material: PBMCs. The chain has TRBV5-4 and TRBJ2-5; tentatively, D is TRBD1 (6 bases). The sequence derives from a man aged 35 to 55 in good health and CMV-seronegative. CDR3 DNA sequence: TGTGCCAGCAGCGGGGGCCCCGCCTTAGAAGAGACCCAGTACTTC. It codes for CASSGGPALEETQYF.